This T cell receptor (beta chain) was recovered during a study of patients and donors after allogeneic stem cell transplantation. V was cut by 6 bases and J by 7 bases, with 12 bases left in between. CDR3 length: 12 residues. The germline V gene encodes CDR1 SEHNR and CDR2 FQNEAQ (reference sequence). TCRdb re-derived calls from the RT-PCR reads in MiXCR, one entry per CDR3 protein. Counted here are fewer than 75,000 distinct CDR3 sequences, about 26% occurring once; the ten biggest clones make up around a quarter. The receptor was derived from a human donor who was either an allogeneic HSCT recipient or a stem cell or donor lymphocyte infusion donor (not recorded which). It is not recorded whose cells these are; they may come from a transplant donor. Source material: blood, either unsorted or a sorted T cell fraction (not recorded which). The V gene is TRBV7-9, the J gene TRBJ1-2, with D possibly being TRBD1 (5 bases). CDR3 sequence reads: CASSAGKPGYTF. In DNA form, the CDR3 reads TGTGCCAGCAGTGCAGGGAAGCCTGGCTACACCTTC.